Presented here are 32 T cell receptor beta chains from one specimen sequenced in a study of shared clonotypes between healthy human individuals. Method: immunoSEQ multiplex PCR; TCRdb's copy keeps in-frame clones and lacks some. The sample carries roughly 1,500,000 clones, less than 99% recorded once. The specimen sequenced was naive CD4+ T cells sorted from blood. Subset of the sample: CD45RA+ positively selected. The receptors here all came from a man younger than 40 in good health.

The chain carries TRBV10-1 and TRBJ1-5; unclear D gene. This CDR3 is 15 amino acids long. Looked up from germline, CDR1 is WNHNN and CDR2 is SYGVQD (reference sequence). Trimming shortened V by 8 bases and J by 11 bases, and 25 bases separated the two germline ends. For the CDR3, the DNA is TGCGCCAGCCGAAGACCCCCGGAATCGGCTGACACCCAGCATTTT. It specifies CASRRPPESADTQHF.

This sequence joins TRBV5-1 and TRBJ2-5; 7 bases agree with TRBD2. Germline V gene sequence: CDR1 SGHRS, CDR2 YFSETQ. V lost 3 bases to trimming and J lost 4 bases; unmatched junction nucleotides: 12. The CDR3 covers 16 residues. CDR3 sequence (DNA): TGCGCCAGCAGCTCCCGACTAGCTACTAAAGGAGAGACCCAGTACTTC. As protein: CASSSRLATKGETQYF.

The gene calls are TRBV6-5 and TRBJ2-3; TRBD2 aligns across 8 bases. The CDR3 is 15 amino acids. CDR1 is MNHEY and CDR2 is SVGAGI in the germline V gene. V dropped 9 bases and J dropped 2; count of bases not matched to a gene: 10. The CDR3, as DNA: TGTGCCAGTCGGGGGGGGAGGGTTAACACAGATACGCAGTATTTT. Residues: CASRGGRVNTDTQYF.

This chain connects TRBV2 to TRBJ1-1, with TRBD1 matching 7 bases. Losses at the gene ends were 8 bases for V and 0 bases for J; bases not matched to a gene: 3. This CDR3 has 13 amino acids. Germline V gene data show CDR1 as SNHLY and CDR2 as FYNNEI. CDR3 protein: CASGGQMNTEAFF. The CDR3 region has the DNA TGTGCCAGCGGGGGACAGATGAACACTGAAGCTTTCTTT. The full variable domain, rest sourced from reference TRBV2 and TRBJ1-1, is EPEVTQTPSHQVTQMGQEVILRCVPISNHLYFYWYRQILGQKVEFLVSFYNNEISEKSEIFDDQFSVERPDGSNFTLKIRSTKLEDSAMYFCASGGQMNTEAFFGQGTRLTVV.

V gene TRBV29-1 combines with J gene TRBJ2-5; D may correspond to TRBD1 or TRBD2 (5 bases each). This CDR3 contains 10 residues. Germline-derived CDR1 and CDR2 are SQVTM and ANQGSEA. Trimming took 7 bases from V and 5 from J, leaving 8 bases between them. The DNA of the CDR3 is TGCAGCGCCGAGGGGGAGACCCAGTACTTC. Residues: CSAEGETQYF. The entire variable domain, with the rest obtained from reference TRBV29-1 and TRBJ2-5, is as follows: SAVISQKPSRDICQRGTSLTIQCQVDSQVTMMFWYRQQPGQSLTLIATANQGSEATYESGFVIDKFPISRPNLTFSTLTVSNMSPEDSSIYLCSAEGETQYFGPGTRLLVL.

The chain joins TRBV18 to TRBJ2-7; weak D call: TRBD1 (6 bases). Between the trimmed V and J ends, which lost 0 bases and 5 bases, there was a span of 20 bases. Germline assignment: CDR1 KGHSH and CDR2 LQKENI. This CDR3 region has 17 residues. The CDR3 bases are TGTGCCAGCTCACCACCCACTGGGACACGAAGGATCGACGAGCAGTACTTC. It is translated as CASSPPTGTRRIDEQYF. The variable domain in full, completed from reference TRBV18 and TRBJ2-7, reads NAGVMQNPRHLVRRRGQEARLRCSPMKGHSHVYWYRQLPEEGLKFMVYLQKENIIDESGMPKERFSAEFPKEGPSILRIQQVVRGDSAAYFCASSPPTGTRRIDEQYFGPGTRLTVT.

V gene TRBV11-2 combines with J gene TRBJ2-4; 7 bases align to TRBD1. V shed 11 bases, J shed 7 bases, and the junction held 5 bases outside the gene matches. The CDR3 runs 11 residues. Per the germline V gene, CDR1 is SGHAT and CDR2 is FQNNGV. This CDR3 reads CAASRGNIQYF. CDR3 bases: TGTGCCGCCTCCAGGGGGAACATTCAGTACTTC.

For this clone: The junction departs from germline at one end; a sequencing error may be responsible. The rearrangement links TRBV7-2 to TRBJ2-5, with 9 bases aligning to TRBD2. This CDR3 has 15 residues. Germline V gene lookup returns CDR1 SGHTA and CDR2 FQGNSA. The CDR3 DNA reads as TGTGCCAGCAGCTCAACGATCAGGACTAGCGAAGGGTTGCACTTC. Protein: CASSSTIRTSEGLHF.

The chain links TRBV5-1 to TRBJ1-4, with TRBD1 matching over 10 bases. Germline CDR1 and CDR2: SGHRS and YFSETQ. The CDR3 loop spans 14 amino acids. V dropped 4 bases and J dropped 7; count of bases not matched to a gene: 4. As DNA, the CDR3 is TGCGCCAGCAGCCGGACAGGGGGGAGTGAAAAACTGTTTTTT. Translating it yields CASSRTGGSEKLFF.

The rearrangement links TRBV5-1 to TRBJ2-1, with TRBD2 matching 13 bases. Germline CDR1 and CDR2: SGHRS and YFSETQ. V shed 7 bases and J 9 bases; nucleotides not matched to a gene: 7. The CDR3 loop spans 14 amino acids. The CDR3 DNA is TGCGCCAGCTGGGGACTAGCGGGGCCGATTGAGCAGTTCTTC. It encodes CASWGLAGPIEQFF.

This clone was picked up one time. This chain connects TRBV18 to TRBJ2-1, with 13 bases identical to TRBD2. V was clipped by 5 bases and J by 7 bases; unmatched bases: 5. Germline CDR1 and CDR2: KGHSH and LQKENI. CDR3 length: 15 residues. The CDR3 reads CASSSGTSGTNEQFF. The CDR3 DNA sequence: TGTGCCAGCTCATCCGGGACTAGCGGGACGAATGAGCAGTTCTTC.

The chain combines TRBV5-1 with TRBJ1-2; D is perhaps TRBD1 (6 bases). CDR1 and CDR2 from the germline V gene are SGHRS and YFSETQ. V lost 2 bases and J lost 4, with 9 bases in between. This CDR3 contains 13 residues. CDR3 coding DNA: TGCGCCAGCAGCTTCGGACAGAGCTATGGCTACACCTTC. Encoded protein: CASSFGQSYGYTF. Complete variable domain (other parts from reference TRBV5-1 and TRBJ1-2): KAGVTQTPRYLIKTRGQQVTLSCSPISGHRSVSWYQQTPGQGLQFLFEYFSETQRNKGNFPGRFSGRQFSNSRSEMNVSTLELGDSALYLCASSFGQSYGYTFGSGTRLTVV.

This rearrangement joins TRBV25-1 to TRBJ2-1, with D unclear. The CDR3 spans 16 residues. Germline assignment: CDR1 MGHDK and CDR2 SYGVNS. V was shortened by 6 bases and J by 2 bases, with 17 bases between the two germline ends. CDR3 sequence reads: CASSGGPGLTYNEQFF. The CDR3 DNA follows: TGTGCCAGCAGCGGTGGTCCAGGTTTAACCTACAATGAGCAGTTCTTC.

The chain couples TRBV14 to TRBJ1-1, with TRBD1 as a possible D gene (5 bases). The germline V gene has CDR1 SGHDN and CDR2 FVKESK. CDR3 length: 15 amino acids. Between the trimmed V and J ends, which lost 7 bases and 5 bases, there was a span of 20 bases. The CDR3 sequence is CASTKGWGVGTEAFF. CDR3 sequence (DNA): TGTGCCAGCACAAAGGGCTGGGGGGTCGGTACTGAAGCTTTCTTT.

This clone is a singleton in its sample. The chain has TRBV28 and TRBJ2-1; D not resolved. The length of the CDR3 is 13 residues. Looked up from germline, CDR1 is MDHEN and CDR2 is SYDVKM. Trimming took off 3 bases at V and 2 bases at J, with 5 bases between the two ends. The CDR3 sequence is CASSFSAYNEQFF. The CDR3 DNA follows: TGTGCCAGCAGTTTCTCAGCCTACAATGAGCAGTTCTTC.

This chain joins TRBV19 and TRBJ1-1, with no clear D. The CDR3 length is 13 residues. Trimming stripped 4 bases from V and 3 bases from J, with 9 bases between. Germline V gene sequence: CDR1 LNHDA, CDR2 SQIVND (reference sequence). Here the CDR3 DNA reads TGTGCCAGTAGTAATACCCACGACACTGAAGCTTTCTTT. It codes for CASSNTHDTEAFF.

The chain employs TRBV4-1 and TRBJ1-2; TRBD1 matches 10 bases. The CDR3 totals 17 residues. Per germline, CDR1 MGHRA and CDR2 YSYEKL. V dropped 0 bases and J dropped 5; count of bases not matched to a gene: 9. CDR3 protein: CASSQDRRRDRGYGYTF. Here the CDR3 DNA reads TGCGCCAGCAGCCAAGACCGCCGCCGGGACAGGGGATATGGCTACACCTTC.

This chain connects TRBV28 to TRBJ1-5; 8 nucleotides line up with TRBD1. Germline CDR1 is MDHEN and CDR2 is SYDVKM. The CDR3 is 16 residues long. Trimming cost V 10 bases and J 8 bases; bases outside gene matches: 19. CDR3 region: CATRTSRGHEGEPQHF. The CDR3 nucleotides are TGTGCCACACGCACCTCCAGGGGGCATGAGGGGGAGCCCCAGCATTTT.

The chain employs TRBV30 and TRBJ1-2; no definite D call. Between the trimmed V and J ends, which lost 3 bases and 0 bases, there was a span of 17 bases. Germline V gene sequence: CDR1 GTSNPN, CDR2 SVGIG (reference sequence). The CDR3 runs 16 residues. The CDR3 DNA follows: TGTGCCTGGAGGGGGAGGCTGAGCGCCCCTAACTATGGCTACACCTTC. Amino acid sequence: CAWRGRLSAPNYGYTF.

The chain uses TRBV2 and TRBJ2-7, with TRBD2 identical over 10 bases. The CDR3 has 13 amino acids. Germline assignment: CDR1 SNHLY and CDR2 FYNNEI. V lost 10 bases, J lost 3 bases, and 6 bases stayed unmatched. CDR3: CANQAGGDYEQYF. CDR3 nucleotide sequence: TGTGCCAACCAAGCGGGAGGGGACTACGAGCAGTACTTC.

The V call is TRBV19, the J call TRBJ1-5; D is uncertain. Germline CDR1 and CDR2: LNHDA and SQIVND (reference sequence). This CDR3 spans 18 amino acids. Trimming shortened V by 3 bases and J by 0 bases, and 18 bases separated the two germline ends. The CDR3 DNA sequence: TGTGCCAGTAGTATTCCGGGAACGGCGGTAAATAGCAATCAGCCCCAGCATTTT. Translated, it gives CASSIPGTAVNSNQPQHF.

The CDR3 spells CASSPVQGTQYF. The DNA for the CDR3 is TGTGCCAGCAGTCCCGTGCAGGGTACGCAGTATTTT. The V and J genes are TRBV6-5 and TRBJ2-3; D might be TRBD1 (5 bases). The CDR3 contains 12 residues. Per germline, CDR1 MNHEY and CDR2 SVGAGI. Trimming removed 5 bases from V and 8 bases from J, with 11 bases in between.

V usage is TRBV5-4 and J usage is TRBJ1-1; D unresolved. This CDR3 region has 14 residues. Germline V CDR1 and CDR2: SGHNT, YYREEE (reference sequence). Trimming took 2 bases from V and 0 from J, leaving 8 bases between them. This CDR3 is CASSLRSMNTEAFF. CDR3 sequence (DNA): TGTGCCAGCAGCTTACGTTCGATGAACACTGAAGCTTTCTTT.

V gene TRBV5-1 combines with J gene TRBJ2-7; 11 positions agree with TRBD2. CDR3 size: 15 residues. Germline V gives CDR1 SGHRS, CDR2 YFSETQ. The trim removed 0 bases at V and 7 bases at J, leaving 6 bases unmatched. CDR3 protein: CASSLGLAGSWEQYF. In DNA form, the CDR3 reads TGCGCCAGCAGCTTGGGACTAGCGGGATCATGGGAGCAGTACTTC. Full variable domain (outside the CDR3, taken from reference TRBV5-1 and TRBJ2-7): KAGVTQTPRYLIKTRGQQVTLSCSPISGHRSVSWYQQTPGQGLQFLFEYFSETQRNKGNFPGRFSGRQFSNSRSEMNVSTLELGDSALYLCASSLGLAGSWEQYFGPGTRLTVT.

The chain carries TRBV9 and TRBJ1-4; D ambiguous. Germline assignment: CDR1 SGDLS and CDR2 YYNGEE. Deletions cut 0 bases from V and 5 bases from J, with 11 bases between. This CDR3 is built from 15 residues. The CDR3 DNA sequence: TGTGCCAGCAGCGTAGACGGGAGAGGAAATGAAAAACTGTTTTTT. Translating gives CASSVDGRGNEKLFF. Based on the CDR3 plus reference TRBV9 and TRBJ1-4, the full variable domain is DSGVTQTPKHLITATGQRVTLRCSPRSGDLSVYWYQQSLDQGLQFLIQYYNGEERAKGNILERFSAQQFPDLHSELNLSSLELGDSALYFCASSVDGRGNEKLFFGSGTQLSVL.

The genes are TRBV7-2 and TRBJ2-1; 10 bases fit TRBD2. Germline CDR1 is SGHTA and CDR2 is FQGNSA. The junction had 4 bases not matched to a gene; V was cut back by 5 bases and J by 9 bases. CDR3 length: 13 residues. The CDR3 nucleotides read TGTGCCAGCAGCCCCGAGCGGGAGGGTGAGCAGTTCTTC. Amino acids: CASSPEREGEQFF.

This rearrangement joins TRBV4-1 to TRBJ1-5; D is undetermined. This CDR3 comprises 15 residues. CDR1 and CDR2 (germline): MGHRA, YSYEKL. Trimming took off 1 base at V and 6 bases at J, with 13 bases between the two ends. The CDR3 sequence is CASSQGIAGFQPQHF. In DNA, the CDR3 is TGCGCCAGCAGCCAAGGGATAGCGGGGTTTCAGCCCCAGCATTTT.

The CDR3, as DNA: TGTGCCAGCAGCCATTACAGGGATCAAGCTTTCTTT. This encodes CASSHYRDQAFF. The chain is built from TRBV27 and TRBJ1-1, with D perhaps matching TRBD1 (6 bases). Trimming cost V 6 bases and J 9 bases, with 14 bases left between them. This CDR3 region has 12 residues. CDR1 and CDR2 (germline): MNHEY, SMNVEV (reference sequence).

The chain employs TRBV10-3 and TRBJ2-3, with a tentative D call TRBD1 (6 bases). The V end was cut by 6 bases, the J end by 2 bases, with 15 bases between. The CDR3 totals 15 residues. Germline V lookup: CDR1 ENHRY, CDR2 SYGVKD. CDR3 DNA sequence: TGTGCCATCAGCGAGGAGACAGGCTTCACAGATACGCAGTATTTT. Protein sequence: CAISEETGFTDTQYF.

The chain links TRBV7-6 to TRBJ2-2; weak D call: TRBD2 (6 bases). There are 19 residues in the CDR3. Germline V gene sequence: CDR1 SGHVS, CDR2 FNYEAQ. V was cut by 1 base and J by 4 bases, with 22 bases left in between. As DNA, the CDR3 is TGTGCCAGCAGCTTAGAGTTTCCAGGACTACCGGGGAGCACCGGGGAGCTGTTTTTT. Encoded protein: CASSLEFPGLPGSTGELFF. Looking up the rest from reference TRBV7-6 and TRBJ2-2 gives the full variable domain: GAGVSQSPRYKVTKRGQDVALRCDPISGHVSLYWYRQALGQGPEFLTYFNYEAQQDKSGLPNDRFSAERPEGSISTLTIQRTEQRDSAMYRCASSLEFPGLPGSTGELFFGEGSRLTVL.

The V gene is TRBV15, the J gene TRBJ2-5; 9 bases agree with TRBD2. The CDR3 sequence is 14 residues long. Germline V CDR1 and CDR2: LNHNV, YYDKDF (reference sequence). V gave up 3 bases and J gave up 5 bases; unmatched junction bases: 4. The CDR3 spells CATSRTSGWETQYF. The CDR3 coding sequence is TGTGCCACCAGCAGGACTAGCGGATGGGAGACCCAGTACTTC. The full variable domain, its missing parts supplied by reference TRBV15 and TRBJ2-5, is DAMVIQNPRYQVTQFGKPVTLSCSQTLNHNVMYWYQQKSSQAPKLLFHYYDKDFNNEADTPDNFQSRRPNTSFCFLDIRSPGLGDTAMYLCATSRTSGWETQYFGPGTRLLVL.

The rearrangement uses TRBV9 and TRBJ2-3; weak D call: TRBD1 (6 bases). Germline V CDR1 and CDR2: SGDLS, YYNGEE. CDR3 size: 15 residues. The V and J ends lost 0 bases and 0 bases respectively, with 8 bases between them. CDR3 sequence: CASSVEQGSTDTQYF. The CDR3 region has the DNA TGTGCCAGCAGCGTAGAACAGGGAAGCACAGATACGCAGTATTTT.